These T cell receptor beta chains were read from a single sample in a study of immune evolution from preneoplasia to lung adenocarcinoma. TCRdb keeps only in-frame clones here, not all; method: immunoSEQ multiplex PCR. The table shows under 3,000 clones, with roughly 88% occurring only once. The specimen was FFPE atypical adenomatous hyperplasia tissue from the lung. Receptors were obtained from a person aged 65 to 85 with lung adenocarcinoma. The CDR3 runs from the conserved cysteine through the conserved F or W. D genes are given only for firm matches. A row's size may be missing; if present it is once, few, many or a size class.

TRBD1	TRBV5-1	-	TRBJ2-7	CASSLGDRGDEQYF	TGCGCCAGCAGCTTGGGGGACAGGGGGGACGAGCAGTACTTC
TRBD2	TRBV11-2	-	TRBJ2-7	CASSGGLARLGEQYF	TGTGCCAGCAGTGGGGGACTAGCGAGACTGGGCGAGCAGTACTTC
-	TRBV6-5	-	TRBJ2-2	CASRVGAGELFF	TGTGCCAGCAGAGTAGGCGCCGGGGAGCTGTTTTTT
TRBD1	TRBV29-1	-	TRBJ1-2	CSVAGTGGNYGYTF	TGCAGCGTAGCCGGGACAGGGGGTAACTATGGCTACACCTTC
-	TRBV6-1	-	TRBJ1-2	CASSEASGEYGYTF	TGTGCCAGCAGTGAAGCATCGGGGGAATATGGCTACACCTTC
TRBD2	TRBV11-3	-	TRBJ2-3	CASSLNLTSGSTDTQYF	TGTGCCAGCAGCTTAAATTTAACTAGCGGAAGCACAGATACGCAGTATTTT
TRBD1	TRBV5-5	-	TRBJ1-2	CASSFRLSRQGAGGYTF	TGTGCCAGCAGCTTTCGTCTGTCGAGGCAGGGGGCGGGTGGCTACACCTTC
-	TRBV6-5	-	TRBJ1-2	CASSSPGPGGYGYTF	TGTGCCAGCAGTTCACCTGGACCTGGCGGCTATGGCTACACCTTC
TRBD1	TRBV6-5	-	TRBJ1-5	CASSSQGVLSNQPQHF	TGTGCCAGCAGTTCCCAGGGGGTGCTAAGCAATCAGCCCCAGCATTTT
-	TRBV29-1	-	TRBJ2-7	CSVPSLRQDIHEQYF	TGCAGCGTTCCCTCCCTTCGACAGGACATCCACGAGCAGTACTTC
-	TRBV30	once	TRBJ1-2	CAWSIDAGYGYTF	TGTGCCTGGAGTATTGACGCAGGATATGGCTACACCTTC
TRBD1	TRBV11-2	-	TRBJ2-7	CASSSSGQGSYEQYF	TGTGCCAGCAGCTCGTCGGGACAGGGGTCCTACGAGCAGTACTTC
TRBD2	TRBV28	-	TRBJ2-3	CASSIGGTDTQYF	TGTGCCAGCAGTATCGGGGGGACAGATACGCAGTATTTT
TRBD1	TRBV27	few	TRBJ1-2	CASSFTKGQGGTF	TGTGCCAGCAGTTTCACCAAAGGACAGGGGGGCACCTTC
-	TRBV5-4	-	TRBJ2-6	CASSLNIGIGANVLTF	TGTGCCAGCAGCCTTAACATAGGGATCGGGGCCAACGTCCTGACTTTC
-	TRBV13	-	TRBJ1-2	CASSLVAANYGYTF	TGTGCCAGCAGCTTAGTCGCAGCTAACTATGGCTACACCTTC
-	TRBV5-1	-	TRBJ2-1	CASSVRVGGGNEQFF	TGCGCCAGCAGCGTCCGGGTGGGGGGAGGCAATGAGCAGTTCTTC
-	TRBV7-6	-	TRBJ1-1	CASSSHGDTEAFF	TGTGCCAGCAGCTCCCACGGTGACACTGAAGCTTTCTTT
-	TRBV28	-	TRBJ2-1	CASSSPSRSGDEQFF	TGTGCCAGCAGTTCCCCCTCCAGGAGTGGAGATGAGCAGTTCTTC
TRBD2	TRBV7-7	-	TRBJ2-3	CASSSEGLATQYF	TGTGCTAGCAGCTCCGAAGGACTAGCGACGCAGTATTTT
-	TRBV6-5	-	TRBJ1-2	CASSMGGGPIYGYTF	TGTGCCAGCAGTATGGGGGGCGGACCGATCTATGGCTACACCTTC
-	TRBV9	-	TRBJ2-5	CASSVDYRQETQYF	TGTGCCAGTAGCGTAGACTACCGGCAAGAGACCCAGTACTTC
TRBD2	TRBV5-4	-	TRBJ2-1	CASSSRLRLADYNEQFF	TGTGCCAGCAGCTCACGACTTAGACTAGCGGATTACAATGAGCAGTTCTTC
TRBD1	TRBV5-6	-	TRBJ2-2	CASSRDSWTGELFF	TGTGCCAGCAGCCGGGACAGTTGGACCGGGGAGCTGTTTTTT
TRBD1	TRBV14	-	TRBJ1-1	CASSPLDRGMENTEAFF	TGTGCCAGCAGCCCACTGGACAGGGGGATGGAGAACACTGAAGCTTTCTTT
TRBD2	TRBV27	-	TRBJ2-1	CASSLPSGSVDEQFF	TGTGCCAGCAGTTTACCTAGCGGGAGTGTCGATGAGCAGTTCTTC
-	TRBV27	-	TRBJ1-1	CASGTVSLRKAFF	TGTGCCAGCGGCACCGTGAGTTTACGCAAAGCTTTCTTT
-	TRBV10-1	-	TRBJ2-1	CASSPGDYNEQFF	TGCGCCAGCAGCCCCGGGGATTATAATGAGCAGTTCTTC
-	TRBV4-2	-	TRBJ2-4	CASSQDGTGNIQYF	TGTGCCAGCAGCCAAGATGGGACGGGAAACATTCAGTACTTC
-	TRBV7-8	-	TRBJ1-1	CASRRTWPGHTEAFF	TGTGCCAGCAGACGAACGTGGCCAGGGCACACTGAAGCTTTCTTT
TRBD2	TRBV4-1	few	TRBJ2-3	CASSQLGSGRQTDTQYF	TGCGCCAGCAGCCAACTGGGGAGCGGGAGACAAACAGATACGCAGTATTTT
-	TRBV6-5	-	TRBJ1-2	CASSFTRTEYYGYTF	TGTGCCAGCAGTTTCACTCGAACGGAGTACTATGGCTACACCTTC
TRBD1	TRBV5-1	-	TRBJ1-2	CASSFGTGGNGYTF	TGCGCCAGCAGCTTTGGGACAGGAGGAAATGGCTACACCTTC
TRBD1	TRBV11-2	-	TRBJ1-3	CASSSLDRAGNTIYF	TGTGCCAGCAGCTCCCTGGACAGGGCTGGAAACACCATATATTTT
TRBD1	TRBV5-1	-	TRBJ2-3	CASSLWDRDTQYF	TGCGCCAGCAGCTTGTGGGACAGAGATACGCAGTATTTT
-	TRBV19	-	TRBJ2-2	CAGSTTSDTGELFF	TGTGCCGGGTCGACGACTTCCGACACCGGGGAGCTGTTTTTT
-	TRBV7-3	-	TRBJ2-5	CASSLGRDWETQYF	TGTGCCAGCAGCTTAGGCAGGGATTGGGAGACCCAGTACTTC
-	TRBV9	-	TRBJ2-1	CASSVSSGPLGEQFF	TGTGCCAGCAGCGTTAGTAGCGGACCGCTCGGTGAGCAGTTCTTC
-	TRBV29-1	-	TRBJ2-7	CSVRWTNYEQYF	TGCAGCGTTCGTTGGACCAACTACGAGCAGTACTTC
-	TRBV28	-	TRBJ2-7	CASRAGGRYEQYF	TGTGCCAGCAGGGCAGGGGGGCGATACGAGCAGTACTTC
TRBD1	TRBV18	-	TRBJ1-4	CASSPGTASDEKLFF	TGTGCCAGCTCACCAGGGACAGCGTCGGATGAAAAACTGTTTTTT
-	TRBV7-8	-	TRBJ2-2	CASSDVFQTGELFF	TGTGCCAGCAGCGACGTTTTTCAAACCGGGGAGCTGTTTTTT
TRBD2	TRBV5-5	-	TRBJ2-1	CASSKETSGSWYEQFF	TGTGCCAGCAGCAAAGAAACTAGCGGGAGTTGGTATGAGCAGTTCTTC
TRBD1	TRBV18	few	TRBJ2-7	CASSLYRDRPYEQYF	TGTGCCAGCTCACTCTACCGGGACAGGCCCTACGAGCAGTACTTC
TRBD1	TRBV30	-	TRBJ1-1	CAWKEQGHTEAFF	TGTGCCTGGAAGGAACAGGGGCACACTGAAGCTTTCTTT
-	TRBV5-1	few	TRBJ2-5	CASSLFETQYF	TGCGCCAGCAGCTTGTTTGAGACCCAGTACTTC
-	TRBV19	-	TRBJ2-2	CASSIQIGELFF	TGTGCCAGTAGTATCCAAATAGGGGAGCTGTTTTTT